The clone carrying this T cell receptor (beta chain) was recorded once. The record originates from a study of blood T cell repertoires in COVID-19. As for the study in general: Sites in the United States, Italy and Spain provided acute and convalescent COVID-19 samples. Sample material is recorded as cDNA or gDNA derived from T cells, B-cell-depleted T cells, or PBMCs.

With 0 bases clipped from V and 3 bases from J, the junction kept 14 bases outside the gene matches. CDR1 is SGHRS, CDR2 YFSETQ, per germline. This CDR3 region has 19 residues. Under the authors' procedure: Nucleated cell number was recorded as an estimate derived from reference gene primer amplification. Generated by immunoSEQ multiplex PCR, the TCRdb table keeps only in-frame clones and is missing some. V and J calls and clone size are copied from that table; D and trimming were computed from the DNA. The sample lists 190,000 or so clones; about 90% were seen once. The chain is built from TRBV5-1 and TRBJ2-3; 9 bases line up with TRBD2. The receptor comes from a man between 50 and 59 years old with acute or convalescent COVID-19. The sequencing input was peripheral blood. The CDR3 nucleotides read TGCGCCAGCAGCTTGGTTGGTAGCGGGAGATTCGGGACGACAGATACGCAGTATTTT. This codes for CASSLVGSGRFGTTDTQYF. Full variable domain (missing parts from reference TRBV5-1 and TRBJ2-3): KAGVTQTPRYLIKTRGQQVTLSCSPISGHRSVSWYQQTPGQGLQFLFEYFSETQRNKGNFPGRFSGRQFSNSRSEMNVSTLELGDSALYLCASSLVGSGRFGTTDTQYFGPGTRLTVL.